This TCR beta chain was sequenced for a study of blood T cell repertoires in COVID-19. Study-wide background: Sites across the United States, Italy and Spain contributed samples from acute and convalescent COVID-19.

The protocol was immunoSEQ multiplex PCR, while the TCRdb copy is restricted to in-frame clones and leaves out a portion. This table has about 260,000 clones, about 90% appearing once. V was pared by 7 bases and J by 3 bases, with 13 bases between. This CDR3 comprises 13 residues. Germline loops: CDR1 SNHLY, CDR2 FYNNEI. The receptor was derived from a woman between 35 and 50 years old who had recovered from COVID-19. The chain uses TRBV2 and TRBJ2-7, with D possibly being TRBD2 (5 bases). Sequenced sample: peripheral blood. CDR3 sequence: CASTVNGGYEQYF. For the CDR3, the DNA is TGTGCCAGCACCGTCAACGGAGGCTACGAGCAGTACTTC.